The 5 T cell receptor beta chains listed next were all sequenced from one sample in a study of T cell responses to AZD1222 COVID-19 vaccine. Assay: immunoSEQ multiplex PCR; the TCRdb copy retains only in-frame clones and omits some. The sample shows some 120,000 clones, 80% to 90% of them seen only once. Sequences were derived from peripheral blood, sampled on day 0 of AZD1222 vaccination. The receptors stem from an adult in good health.

Remarks on this clone: A read error may produce the germline difference seen at one junction end. The rearrangement uses TRBV19 and TRBJ1-5; 10 bases agree with TRBD1. Germline CDR1 is LNHDA and CDR2 is SQIVND (reference sequence). This CDR3 spans 15 amino acids. CDR3 DNA sequence: TGTGCCAGTAGTTTAGACAGGGGGCGGAATCAGCCCCAGCATTTT. Encoded protein: CASSLDRGRNQPQHF.

This clone was observed a handful of times. CDR3 coding DNA: TGCAGCGTTGTAGGCCTAGCAAACTACGAGCAGTACTTC. It specifies CSVVGLANYEQYF. V is TRBV29-1 and J is TRBJ2-7; D is possibly TRBD2 (5 bases). Trimming removed 4 bases from V and 3 bases from J, with 13 bases in between. Germline CDR1 reads SQVTM; CDR2 reads ANQGSEA. This CDR3 has 13 amino acids.

This clone has a single count. V gene TRBV19 combines with J gene TRBJ2-7; no definite D call. The J call could be wrong; TRBJ2-1 is a better fit for the DNA end. This CDR3 region has 13 residues. Germline V gives CDR1 LNHDA, CDR2 SQIVND (reference sequence). The CDR3 here is CATGQSSYNEQFF. CDR3 DNA sequence: TGTGCCACGGGCCAGTCTTCCTACAATGAGCAGTTCTTC.

The rearrangement uses TRBV6-2 or TRBV6-3 and TRBJ2-4; 10 bases are a match to TRBD1. The CDR3 runs to 17 residues. After removal of 4 bases from V and 4 bases from J, the junction contained 10 bases not matched to a gene. Germline loops: CDR1 MNHEY, CDR2 SVGEGT. CDR3 loop: CASSSPAGQGRKNIQYF. CDR3 coding DNA: TGTGCCAGCAGTTCGCCGGCGGGACAGGGGCGAAAAAACATTCAGTACTTC.

This rearrangement joins TRBV18 to TRBJ2-5; D ambiguous. The CDR3 is made up of 14 amino acids. The V gene's germline CDR1 is KGHSH and CDR2 LQKENI. Trimming took 2 bases from V and 5 from J, leaving 12 bases between them. The CDR3 DNA is TGTGCCAGCTCACCAGCCGCCCGAACGGAGACCCAGTACTTC. This encodes CASSPAARTETQYF.